One sample yielded the 5 T cell receptor beta chains listed below, sequenced in a study of cytomegalovirus exposure and HLA in healthy donors. Primers: 60 Vbeta forward and 13 Jbeta reverse. Data came from immunoSEQ multiplex PCR; TCRdb stores just in-frame clones and leaves some out. The sample shows about 150,000 clones, 75% to 85% of them seen only once. The source material was PBMCs. The source is a human donor in good health.

V usage is TRBV12-5 and J usage is TRBJ1-1; D uncertain. Trimming stripped 6 bases from V and 0 bases from J, with 8 bases between. The CDR3 totals 13 residues. Germline-derived CDR1 and CDR2 are LGHNT and FRNRAP. As DNA, the CDR3 is TGTGCTAGTGGCGCAGATATGAACACTGAAGCTTTCTTT. Its translation is CASGADMNTEAFF.

This clone was counted between two and nine times. This chain uses TRBV6-1 with TRBJ2-7, with 10 positions matching TRBD1. V gave up 2 bases and J gave up 4 bases; unmatched junction bases: 8. Germline CDR1 reads MNHNS; CDR2 reads SASEGT. The CDR3 has 16 amino acids. The CDR3 bases are TGTGCCAGCAGTGAATTATGGGGACAGGGGCAATACGAGCAGTACTTC. This codes for CASSELWGQGQYEQYF.

The CDR3 region is CASSSTGIRGGELFF. DNA for the CDR3: TGCGCCAGCAGCTCGACAGGGATCCGTGGCGGGGAGCTGTTTTTT. The chain has TRBV5-1 and TRBJ2-2, with TRBD1 matching 7 bases. Looked up from germline, CDR1 is SGHRS and CDR2 is YFSETQ. Germline trimming cut 3 bases from V and 7 bases from J; bases unmatched to any gene: 9. This CDR3 has 15 residues.

This chain links TRBV14 with TRBJ1-2; 7 bases are a match to TRBD1. The CDR3 has 14 amino acids. Trimming at V came to 4 bases and at J to 4 bases, leaving 6 bases not matched to a gene. Germline CDR1 SGHDN, CDR2 FVKESK. The CDR3 protein is CASSPTGSPYGYTF. In nucleotides, the CDR3 is TGTGCCAGCAGCCCGACAGGGTCCCCCTATGGCTACACCTTC.

The V call is TRBV7-9, the J call TRBJ1-2, with D tentatively TRBD1 (5 bases). This CDR3 contains 15 residues. Trimming pared 5 bases from V and 4 bases from J, leaving 17 bases between. CDR1 and CDR2 (germline): SEHNR, FQNEAQ (reference sequence). The DNA of the CDR3 is TGTGCCAGCAGCCCGGGGACTTCCCTTCTCTATGGCTACACCTTC. This codes for CASSPGTSLLYGYTF.